Included here is one T cell receptor (beta chain) sequence, with context. The antigen is not known. The record originates from a study of OX40 agonist ivuxolimab in advanced cancers. Overall study: A male proportion of about 80% was recorded, with mean age approximately 57 years and range about 20 to 79. A partial response was reached by three patients: one with hepatocellular carcinoma and two with cutaneous melanoma.

The sampling schedule covered blood at baseline, cycle 4 day 1, and cycle 7 day 1. This table comes from immunoSEQ multiplex PCR, and its TCRdb copy is limited to in-frame clones, with some not included. The data contain some 80,000 clones, over 85% of them seen just once; the ten biggest clones take up 4% to 5.5%. General observations from the study: Blood T cells, both CD4+ and CD8+, expanded clonally by week 6 at 0.1 to 3.0 mg/kg.

The sequencing used CD4+ or CD8+ T cells sorted from blood, collected in a trial of the OX40 agonist ivuxolimab. This sequence originates from an adult with an advanced solid tumor such as melanoma, head and neck, liver or kidney cancer.

The CDR3 bases are TGTGCCATCAGTGGTAGTCAGGGGACTAGCGGGAGGGCCGGGGAGCAGTTCTTC. This gives the protein CAISGSQGTSGRAGEQFF. The V call is TRBV10-3, the J call TRBJ2-1; 16 bases fit TRBD2. The ends lost 4 bases at V and 10 bases at J; junction bases unmatched: 13. The CDR3 totals 18 residues. From germline, CDR1 is ENHRY and CDR2 SYGVKD.